This passage covers 25 T cell receptor beta chains from one sample sequenced in a study of blood T cell repertoires in COVID-19. Only in-frame clones appear in the TCRdb table, and some are missing; sequencing was by immunoSEQ multiplex PCR. Here the sample spans 130,000 to 150,000 clones, around 81% being singletons. The material sequenced was peripheral blood. Receptors originate from a woman in her forties with active or convalescent COVID-19.

The rearrangement joins TRBV4-3 to TRBJ2-7; 9 nucleotides align to TRBD2. The CDR3 runs to 14 residues. The V segment lost 0 bases and the J segment 3 bases; nucleotides outside the gene matches: 0. Germline V gene lookup returns CDR1 LGHNA and CDR2 YSLEER. CDR3 sequence reads: CASSQDSGSYEQYF. The CDR3 coding sequence is TGCGCCAGCAGCCAAGATAGCGGGAGCTACGAGCAGTACTTC.

The chain employs TRBV18 and TRBJ2-7; 9 nucleotides line up with TRBD1. This CDR3 comprises 14 residues. The germline V gene has CDR1 KGHSH and CDR2 LQKENI. Trimming at V came to 3 bases and at J to 5 bases, leaving 5 bases not matched to a gene. As DNA, the CDR3 is TGTGCCAGCTCACCCGGGACAGGGTACGACGAGCAGTACTTC. Amino acid sequence: CASSPGTGYDEQYF. Complete variable domain (other parts from reference TRBV18 and TRBJ2-7): NAGVMQNPRHLVRRRGQEARLRCSPMKGHSHVYWYRQLPEEGLKFMVYLQKENIIDESGMPKERFSAEFPKEGPSILRIQQVVRGDSAAYFCASSPGTGYDEQYFGPGTRLTVT.

The genes are TRBV28 and TRBJ1-1; D remains ambiguous. Germline V gene data show CDR1 as MDHEN and CDR2 as SYDVKM. This CDR3 has 16 amino acids. The V gene lost 1 base and the J gene lost 0 bases, with 12 bases spanning the gap. The CDR3 nucleotides read TGTGCCAGCAGTTTATCCTCAGGTTACCTGAACACTGAAGCTTTCTTT. This translates into CASSLSSGYLNTEAFF.

V gene TRBV28 combines with J gene TRBJ2-3, with D maybe TRBD2 (6 bases). V lost 5 bases, J lost 1 base, and 13 bases lay in between. The CDR3 is 15 amino acids. Looked up from germline, CDR1 is MDHEN and CDR2 is SYDVKM. This CDR3 is CASSEDSGGTDTQYF. CDR3 sequence (DNA): TGTGCCAGCAGTGAGGATAGCGGAGGCACAGATACGCAGTATTTT.

The chain employs TRBV19 and TRBJ1-6; TRBD1 might be the D (5 bases). Germline assignment: CDR1 LNHDA and CDR2 SQIVND (reference sequence). V gave up 5 bases and J gave up 13 bases, with 12 bases separating them. This CDR3 is built from 12 residues. The DNA of the CDR3 is TGTGCCAGTAGTGCCCGGGAGGGGCCCCTCCACTTT. The encoded protein is CASSAREGPLHF.

V gene TRBV18 combines with J gene TRBJ2-5; TRBD1 matches 7 bases. Germline values: CDR1 KGHSH, CDR2 LQKENI. The J segment lost 14 bases and the V segment lost 0 bases, leaving 12 bases of the junction unmatched. The CDR3 runs to 14 residues. The CDR3 loop reads CASSPPEFRDSLYF. The CDR3 DNA follows: TGTGCCAGCTCACCACCGGAGTTCCGGGACAGTTTATACTTC. The whole variable domain, filled in from reference TRBV18 and TRBJ2-5, reads NAGVMQNPRHLVRRRGQEARLRCSPMKGHSHVYWYRQLPEEGLKFMVYLQKENIIDESGMPKERFSAEFPKEGPSILRIQQVVRGDSAAYFCASSPPEFRDSLYFGPGTRLLVL.

This chain links TRBV11-2 with TRBJ2-1; the match to TRBD2 covers 9 bases. The J segment lost 10 bases and the V segment lost 4 bases, leaving 11 bases of the junction unmatched. The CDR3 contains 15 residues. CDR1 and CDR2 (germline): SGHAT, FQNNGV. The CDR3 sequence: CASSSLGTSHREQFF. Written as DNA, the CDR3 is TGTGCCAGCAGCTCCCTCGGGACTAGCCACAGGGAGCAGTTCTTC.

The chain combines TRBV27 with TRBJ2-3; TRBD2 aligns across 7 bases. J gave up 1 base and V 5 bases, and 3 bases lay outside the gene matches. The CDR3 sequence is 14 residues long. The germline V gene has CDR1 MNHEY and CDR2 SMNVEV (reference sequence). Here the CDR3 reads CASSVTSGTDTQYF. The CDR3 nucleotides are TGTGCCAGCAGTGTCACTAGCGGCACAGATACGCAGTATTTT.

The count of this clone is one. The chain links TRBV6-5 to TRBJ2-3, with D possibly TRBD2 on 5 matching bases. CDR3 length equals 12 residues. CDR1 and CDR2 (germline): MNHEY, SVGAGI. Trimming removed 9 bases at V and 4 bases at J, with 11 bases between. The CDR3 spells CASHRAADTQYF. In DNA form, the CDR3 reads TGTGCCAGTCATCGAGCGGCAGATACGCAGTATTTT.

The chain is built from TRBV3-1 (or the pseudogene TRBV3-2) and TRBJ2-2, with D possibly TRBD1 on 6 matching bases. This CDR3 is 14 amino acids long. CDR1 is LGHDT, CDR2 YNNKEL, per germline (reference sequence). Trimming removed 2 bases at V and 4 bases at J, with 8 bases between. In nucleotides, the CDR3 is TGTGCCAGCAGCCAACAGGGGACCACCGGGGAGCTGTTTTTT. Amino acid sequence: CASSQQGTTGELFF.

The chain couples TRBV6-5 to TRBJ2-7; 7 bases line up with TRBD1. V lost 7 bases and J lost 6; bases outside the gene matches: 15. CDR3 length: 15 residues. Germline V CDR1 and CDR2: MNHEY, SVGAGI. CDR3: CASKVIPGTDGEQYF. CDR3 coding DNA: TGTGCCAGCAAGGTTATCCCCGGGACAGACGGCGAGCAGTACTTC.

This clone has only a few counts. This chain links TRBV2 with TRBJ1-1; 7 bases map to TRBD1. The CDR3 consists of 14 residues. Germline V gene data show CDR1 as SNHLY and CDR2 as FYNNEI. V trimming: 6 bases; J trimming: 0 bases; junction bases outside the gene matches: 4. DNA for the CDR3: TGTGCCAGCAGGCTACAGGGGCTGAACACTGAAGCTTTCTTT. This encodes CASRLQGLNTEAFF. The variable domain in full, completed from reference TRBV2 and TRBJ1-1, reads EPEVTQTPSHQVTQMGQEVILRCVPISNHLYFYWYRQILGQKVEFLVSFYNNEISEKSEIFDDQFSVERPDGSNFTLKIRSTKLEDSAMYFCASRLQGLNTEAFFGQGTRLTVV.

V usage is TRBV13 and J usage is TRBJ1-5; 7 nucleotides line up with TRBD1. The ends lost 6 bases at V and 2 bases at J; junction bases unmatched: 4. The germline V gene has CDR1 PRHDT and CDR2 FYEKMQ (reference sequence). This CDR3 is built from 14 residues. CDR3 DNA: TGTGCCAGCAGGAAAACAGGGGGCAATCAGCCCCAGCATTTT. This encodes CASRKTGGNQPQHF.

This sequence joins TRBV19 and TRBJ2-7; a possible D gene is TRBD2 (7 bases). Trimming took 3 bases from V and 3 from J, leaving 18 bases between them. Germline CDR1 is LNHDA and CDR2 is SQIVND (reference sequence). This CDR3 is built from 16 residues. The CDR3, as DNA: TGTGCCAGTAGTATTCTGGCAGGGGAGGGTAGCTACGAGCAGTACTTC. Translating it yields CASSILAGEGSYEQYF.

DNA of the CDR3: TGTGCCAGCAGATCTTCCAGGGGGAGAGGCTACACCTTC. It encodes CASRSSRGRGYTF. The chain has TRBV6-5 and TRBJ1-2, with 7 bases that match TRBD1. This CDR3 is 13 amino acids long. Germline V gives CDR1 MNHEY, CDR2 SVGAGI. Trimming took 6 bases from V and 8 from J; bases not matched to a gene: 9.

The chain couples TRBV6-2 or TRBV6-3 to TRBJ2-3; TRBD2 agrees at 10 bases. CDR1 and CDR2 (germline): MNHEY, SVGEGT. With 2 bases clipped from V and 4 bases from J, the junction kept 6 bases outside the gene matches. The CDR3 runs to 16 residues. The CDR3 nucleotides read TGTGCCAGCAGTTACAAGCTAGCGGGAGTCTCAGATACGCAGTATTTT. Protein: CASSYKLAGVSDTQYF.

V is TRBV5-1 and J is TRBJ2-3; TRBD1 matches 7 bases. This CDR3 spans 18 amino acids. Germline V gene lookup returns CDR1 SGHRS and CDR2 YFSETQ. V lost 4 bases, J lost 1 base, and 15 bases stayed unmatched. CDR3 sequence (DNA): TGCGCCAGCAGCGTTGATCTGGGACAGATGCCCGGCACAGATACGCAGTATTTT. It translates to CASSVDLGQMPGTDTQYF.

This clone was detected a few times. The chain recombines TRBV7-9 with TRBJ2-7; 10 positions match TRBD1. Germline CDR1 and CDR2: SEHNR and FQNEAQ (reference sequence). The CDR3 runs to 17 residues. V lost 5 bases and J lost 5; bases outside the gene matches: 15. The CDR3 DNA follows: TGTGCCAGCAGCCCCACTACGGGGACAGGGGATCTTAACGAGCAGTACTTC. This sequence encodes CASSPTTGTGDLNEQYF.

The J gene is TRBJ2-4, the V gene TRBV7-2; 15 bases map to TRBD2. CDR3 length equals 20 residues. The germline CDR1 and CDR2 sequences are SGHTA and FQGNSA. V gave up 0 bases and J gave up 7 bases; unmatched junction bases: 13. CDR3 sequence reads: CASSLALGLAGGSIKNIQYF. CDR3 bases: TGTGCCAGCAGCTTAGCCCTCGGACTAGCGGGAGGGTCGATTAAGAACATTCAGTACTTC.

The J gene is TRBJ2-7, the V gene TRBV28; tentatively, D is TRBD1 (6 bases). CDR3 length: 13 amino acids. The germline gives CDR1 MDHEN, CDR2 SYDVKM. The V end lost 7 bases, the J end lost 4 bases, and 14 bases lay between the germline ends. The CDR3 region has the DNA TGTGCCAGCACCCTTAGTGGGACATACGAGCAGTACTTC. Its translation: CASTLSGTYEQYF.

The CDR3 reads CASSSRQTNEKLFF. The CDR3 bases are TGTGCCAGCAGCTCTCGACAGACTAATGAAAAACTGTTTTTT. This chain links TRBV9 with TRBJ1-4; a weak D match, TRBD1 (5 bases). This CDR3 is built from 14 residues. V was shortened by 4 bases and J by 2 bases, with 9 bases between the two germline ends. The V gene's germline CDR1 is SGDLS and CDR2 YYNGEE.

The CDR3 reads CSASSGEDPQETQYF. As DNA, the CDR3 is TGCAGTGCTAGTTCGGGGGAGGACCCACAAGAGACCCAGTACTTC. V gene TRBV20-1 combines with J gene TRBJ2-5, with D maybe TRBD2 (6 bases). The CDR3 is 15 amino acids. CDR1 and CDR2 (germline): DFQATT, SNEGSKA (reference sequence). V lost 3 bases and J 2 bases, leaving 16 bases between the germline ends.

The gene calls are TRBV5-5 and TRBJ1-2; 7 nucleotides align to TRBD1. The germline CDR1 and CDR2 sequences are SGHKS and YYEKEE (reference sequence). The CDR3 sequence is 14 residues long. V lost 4 bases to trimming and J lost 2 bases; unmatched junction nucleotides: 5. CDR3 bases: TGTGCCAGCAGCGGGGGACAGCTCAACTATGGCTACACCTTC. This gives the protein CASSGGQLNYGYTF.

The rearrangement links TRBV25-1 to TRBJ2-6; 8 bases match TRBD1. The CDR3 extends over 17 amino acids. CDR1 is MGHDK, CDR2 SYGVNS, per germline. The J segment lost 1 base and the V segment lost 7 bases, leaving 9 bases of the junction unmatched. CDR3 in DNA: TGTGCCAGCATACGGGACAGGTCTCGGTCTGGGGCCAACGTCCTGACTTTC. Its protein product is CASIRDRSRSGANVLTF.

The chain has TRBV9 and TRBJ1-1, with 7 bases fitting TRBD1. The CDR3 has 14 amino acids. V trimming: 3 bases; J trimming: 10 bases; junction bases outside the gene matches: 12. The germline gives CDR1 SGDLS, CDR2 YYNGEE. The CDR3 DNA sequence: TGTGCCAGCAGCGCCCTATCGACAGGGATCGGAGCTTTCTTT. This encodes CASSALSTGIGAFF.